These 23 T cell receptor beta chains were all obtained from the same sample, sequenced in a study of T cells in women clearing cervical HPV infection. Using immunoSEQ multiplex PCR, the repertoire was profiled, and TCRdb retains in-frame clones only, with some absent. The sample spans around 30,000 clones; the ten largest clones claim 20% to 25%. The sample comprised blood buffy coat. Source of these receptors: a woman between 18 and 70 years old with a cervical HPV16 infection that either progressed to CIN3+ or cleared (not recorded which).

About this clone: The read comes to an end 3 residues before the CDR3 does, leaving the germline J gene to fill in the end. The chain has TRBV6-1 and TRBJ1-6, with 10 bases fitting TRBD1. CDR1 and CDR2 from the germline V gene are MNHNS and SASEGT. This CDR3 region has 15 residues. Germline trimming cut 3 bases from V and 9 bases from J; bases unmatched to any gene: 5. The sequenced CDR3 bases are TGTGCCAGCAGTGATGGGACAGGGGTGGTTTCACCC. Amino acids: CASSDGTGVVSP. The whole CDR3 is CASSDGTGVVSPLHF.

With regard to this clone: From the germline J gene comes the end of the CDR3, since the read stops 3 residues before it. The chain uses TRBV20-1 and TRBJ2-5; TRBD2 agrees at 8 bases. The CDR3 covers 17 residues. The germline gives CDR1 DFQATT, CDR2 SNEGSKA (reference sequence). J gave up 0 bases and V 5 bases, and 14 bases lay outside the gene matches. The part of the CDR3 DNA that was read is TGCAGTGCTGATCCCCATATTAGCGGGGATTACCAAGAGACC. It codes for CSADPHISGDYQET. Given in full, the CDR3 is CSADPHISGDYQETQYF.

As concerns this clone: The read stops 3 residues short of the end of the CDR3; the missing end is completed from the germline J gene. V gene TRBV29-1 combines with J gene TRBJ1-1; 10 bases are a match to TRBD1. The CDR3 covers 11 residues. Germline V gene sequence: CDR1 SQVTM, CDR2 ANQGSEA. The DNA read from the CDR3 is TGCAGCATACCGGGACAGGGGAGC. Its translation is CSIPGQGS. The full CDR3 sequence reads CSIPGQGSAFF.

The CDR3 reads CSARYSGNSNQPQHF. The part of the CDR3 DNA that was read is TGCAGTGCCCGATACAGCGGGAATAGCAATCAGCCC. The chain recombines TRBV20-1 with TRBJ1-5; no firm D call. The read ends 3 residues before the CDR3 terminus; that terminus is restored from the germline J gene. The CDR3 is 15 residues long. V lost 6 bases and J lost 0, with 15 bases in between. Germline CDR1 and CDR2: DFQATT and SNEGSKA (reference sequence).

Regarding this clone: The read terminates 3 residues before the CDR3 end, so the remaining end is supplied by the germline J gene. The V gene is TRBV6-2 or TRBV6-3, the J gene TRBJ2-7; no definite D call. CDR3 length equals 12 residues. Germline CDR1 is MNHEY and CDR2 is SVGEGT. V was shortened by 4 bases and J by 2 bases, with 6 bases between the two germline ends. Partial CDR3 DNA: TGTGCCAGCAGTTTAACAACCTACGAG. Protein sequence: CASSLTTYE. The complete CDR3 protein is CASSLTTYEQYF.

Comments on this clone: From the germline J gene comes the end of the CDR3, since the read stops 3 residues before it. The chain uses TRBV4-2 and TRBJ2-4; 8 nucleotides align to TRBD2. The germline CDR1 and CDR2 sequences are LGHNA and YNFKEQ. The CDR3 spans 16 residues. The V gene end was trimmed by 0 bases and the J gene end by 5 bases; junction bases not matched to a gene: 6. The CDR3 spells CASSQDEREWENIQYF. The covered CDR3 bases are TGTGCCAGCAGCCAAGATGAGCGGGAGTGGGAAAACATT.

Comment on this clone: With the read ending 3 residues before the CDR3 end, the germline J gene is used to fill in that end. V is TRBV4-2 and J is TRBJ2-3; 7 positions match TRBD2. Germline CDR1 and CDR2: LGHNA and YNFKEQ. The J segment lost 3 bases and the V segment lost 1 base, leaving 7 bases of the junction unmatched. This CDR3 is 16 amino acids long. Partial CDR3 DNA: TGTGCCAGCAGCCAAGCTGGCGGGAGTTCAACAGATACG. Residues: CASSQAGGSSTDT. The CDR3 as a whole reads CASSQAGGSSTDTQYF.

With regard to this clone: The CDR3 is cut off 3 residues early in the read; its end comes from the germline J gene. V usage is TRBV7-2 and J usage is TRBJ1-1, with D maybe TRBD1 (5 bases). This CDR3 is 15 amino acids long. V was pared by 6 bases and J by 4 bases, with 18 bases between. CDR1 and CDR2 (germline): SGHTA, FQGNSA. The CDR3 region is CASSSPGSGSTEAFF. The DNA read from the CDR3 is TGTGCCAGCAGTTCCCCAGGCTCAGGGAGCACTGAA.

CDR3 bases read: TGTGCCAGCAGCTTAGTAGGCGGGGGCGACACTGAA. Translating it yields CASSLVGGGDTE. The entire CDR3 protein is CASSLVGGGDTEAFF. The genes are TRBV11-2 and TRBJ1-1; TRBD1 is a possible D gene (6 bases). The read finishes 3 residues shy of the CDR3 end, and the germline J gene is used to complete it. The ends were cut back, 1 base at V and 3 bases at J, with 12 bases in the middle. Germline V CDR1 and CDR2: SGHAT, FQNNGV. This CDR3 has 15 amino acids.

On this clone: The CDR3 extends 3 residues past the end of the read, so its final part is completed from the germline J gene. The genes are TRBV12-3 or TRBV12-4 and TRBJ2-1, with D tentatively TRBD2 (6 bases). Trimming removed 3 bases at V and 8 bases at J, with 17 bases between. There are 15 residues in the CDR3. CDR3 amino acids: CASSFKGASEDEQFF. The sequenced part of the CDR3 DNA is TGTGCCAGCAGTTTTAAGGGTGCTAGCGAGGATGAG.

Remarks on this clone: The read finishes 3 residues shy of the CDR3 end, and the germline J gene is used to complete it. The chain couples TRBV7-9 to TRBJ2-1, with 9 bases that match TRBD1. The ends lost 4 bases at V and 7 bases at J; junction bases unmatched: 8. Germline V gene data show CDR1 as SEHNR and CDR2 as FQNEAQ (reference sequence). CDR3 length: 15 amino acids. The DNA read from the CDR3 is TGTGCCAGCAGCTCACGGGGACAGGGTTGGAATGAG. Protein: CASSSRGQGWNE. The full CDR3 protein is CASSSRGQGWNEQFF.

As concerns this clone: The read ends 3 residues shy of where the CDR3 ends; the end is completed using the germline J gene. This chain uses TRBV12-3 or TRBV12-4 with TRBJ2-3; 9 bases agree with TRBD1. The V segment lost 4 bases and the J segment 1 base; nucleotides outside the gene matches: 6. CDR3 length equals 16 residues. The CDR3 DNA, read in part, is TGTGCCAGCAGTTCGGGACAGGGCGGGGGCACAGATACG. Its translation: CASSSGQGGGTDT. The whole CDR3 is CASSSGQGGGTDTQYF.

Turning to this clone: The sequence runs out 3 residues before the end of the CDR3; the remainder is reconstructed from the germline J gene. The chain recombines TRBV19 with TRBJ2-1; D may be TRBD1 (5 bases). The CDR3 is 13 amino acids. V lost 5 bases, J lost 8 bases, and 13 bases lay in between. Germline CDR1 is LNHDA and CDR2 is SQIVND (reference sequence). The CDR3 region is CASSGQGRDEQFF. The sequenced CDR3 bases are TGTGCCAGTAGTGGTCAGGGAAGGGATGAG.

As concerns this clone: The read ends 3 residues early relative to the CDR3; the germline J gene fills the gap. The rearrangement uses TRBV5-1 and TRBJ1-2; a possible D gene is TRBD1 (6 bases). Trimming took 4 bases from V and 4 from J, leaving 26 bases between them. Germline V CDR1 and CDR2: SGHRS, YFSETQ. The CDR3 contains 18 residues. The CDR3 protein is CASSLLNPTGRDGYGYTF. The sequenced CDR3 bases are TGCGCCAGCAGCCTATTAAACCCGACAGGTCGAGACGGCTATGGC.

On this clone itself: The read ends 3 residues shy of where the CDR3 ends; the end is completed using the germline J gene. The chain has TRBV7-6 and TRBJ2-7; 14 bases map to TRBD2. Germline V lookup: CDR1 SGHVS, CDR2 FNYEAQ. Trimming took 4 bases from V and 3 from J; bases not matched to a gene: 5. CDR3 length equals 16 residues. The CDR3 here is CASSSRLAGGSYEQYF. The CDR3 DNA, read in part, is TGTGCCAGCAGCTCACGACTAGCGGGAGGGAGCTACGAG.

Regarding this clone: Sequencing ends 3 residues short of the CDR3 end; the germline J gene provides the rest. This chain uses TRBV2 with TRBJ1-4, with D possibly TRBD1 on 5 matching bases. This CDR3 contains 14 residues. The germline gives CDR1 SNHLY, CDR2 FYNNEI. Trimming took 5 bases from V and 4 from J, leaving 11 bases between them. CDR3 DNA, as far as it was read: TGTGCCAGCAGTCAAAGACAGCATAATGAAAAA. It is translated as CASSQRQHNEK. In full, the CDR3 reads CASSQRQHNEKLFF. The variable domain in full, completed from reference TRBV2 and TRBJ1-4, reads EPEVTQTPSHQVTQMGQEVILRCVPISNHLYFYWYRQILGQKVEFLVSFYNNEISEKSEIFDDQFSVERPDGSNFTLKIRSTKLEDSAMYFCASSQRQHNEKLFFGSGTQLSVL.

Concerning this clone itself: The CDR3 goes on 3 residues after the read ends, and that part is filled in from the germline J gene. The chain has TRBV2 and TRBJ2-7, with D possibly being TRBD2 (5 bases). The germline CDR1 and CDR2 sequences are SNHLY and FYNNEI. The CDR3 has 12 residues. V was clipped by 4 bases and J by 4 bases, with 8 bases between them. CDR3: CASSAGFYEQYF. CDR3 bases read: TGTGCCAGCAGTGCGGGGTTTTACGAG.

Regarding this clone: The CDR3 end lies 3 residues beyond the end of the read and is filled in from the germline J gene. The chain uses TRBV7-6 and TRBJ2-2, with 7 bases that match TRBD2. CDR3 length: 13 amino acids. Germline V gives CDR1 SGHVS, CDR2 FNYEAQ. The DNA read from the CDR3 is TGTGCCAGCAGCTTAGCTGCGGGGGAAAAG. It yields the protein CASSLAAGEK. The entire CDR3 reads CASSLAAGEKLFF.

With regard to this clone: The read falls 3 residues short of the CDR3 end, and the missing part is taken from the germline J gene. The chain is built from TRBV7-2 and TRBJ1-2; D gene ambiguous. The length of the CDR3 is 14 residues. The germline gives CDR1 SGHTA, CDR2 FQGNSA. CDR3 DNA, as far as it was read: TGTGCCAGCAGCTTAGTGGGAGGACTCTACGAC. This encodes CASSLVGGLYD. The whole CDR3 reads CASSLVGGLYDYTF.

Concerning this clone itself: From the germline J gene comes the end of the CDR3, since the read stops 3 residues before it. The genes are TRBV6-1 and TRBJ1-2, with D maybe TRBD1 (5 bases). The V gene's germline CDR1 is MNHNS and CDR2 SASEGT. CDR3 length: 14 residues. The chain's CDR3 is CASSEVPESGGYTF. The sequenced part of the CDR3 DNA is TGTGCCAGCAGTGAAGTGCCGGAATCAGGGGGC.

With respect to this clone: The read terminates 3 residues before the CDR3 end, so the remaining end is supplied by the germline J gene. V gene TRBV5-1 combines with J gene TRBJ2-2; D gene unclear. The CDR3 spans 11 residues. Germline CDR1 reads SGHRS; CDR2 reads YFSETQ. V gave up 9 bases and J gave up 1 base, with 4 bases separating them. The CDR3 region is CATGNTGELFF. The CDR3 DNA, read in part, is TGCGCCACCGGGAACACCGGGGAG. Combining the CDR3 with reference TRBV5-1 and TRBJ2-2 gives the whole variable domain KAGVTQTPRYLIKTRGQQVTLSCSPISGHRSVSWYQQTPGQGLQFLFEYFSETQRNKGNFPGRFSGRQFSNSRSEMNVSTLELGDSALYLCATGNTGELFFGEGSRLTVL.

About this clone itself: The read comes to an end 3 residues before the CDR3 does, leaving the germline J gene to fill in the end. This chain joins TRBV10-3 and TRBJ1-2; TRBD1 aligns across 8 bases. The CDR3 contains 13 residues. The germline CDR1 and CDR2 sequences are ENHRY and SYGVKD. The trim removed 6 bases at V and 6 bases at J, leaving 6 bases unmatched. The CDR3: CAIRKGQGDGYTF. Partial CDR3 DNA: TGTGCCATCAGGAAAGGACAGGGAGATGGC.

Remarks on this clone: Read sequence stops 3 residues before the CDR3 end, and the germline J gene provides the missing end. The chain carries TRBV2 and TRBJ1-2, with D unclear. This CDR3 has 13 residues. Germline V gene lookup returns CDR1 SNHLY and CDR2 FYNNEI. Trimming took 3 bases from V and 0 from J, leaving 5 bases between them. Partial CDR3 DNA: TGTGCCAGCAGTGACAGTCCTAACTATGGC. Its protein product is CASSDSPNYG. In full, the CDR3 reads CASSDSPNYGYTF.